Shown below are 3 T cell receptor beta chains from a single sample sequenced in a study of cytomegalovirus exposure and HLA in healthy donors. Researchers ran the PCR with 60 Vbeta and 13 Jbeta primers. The data were produced by immunoSEQ multiplex PCR, yet TCRdb's version contains in-frame clones alone and is incomplete. The sample comprises some 190,000 clones, more than 75% of which are singletons, and 1.5% rests with the top ten. The specimen sequenced was PBMCs. The receptor set was obtained from a man aged 40-50 years in good health and CMV-seronegative.

Only a few counts were recorded for this clone. The gene calls are TRBV30 and TRBJ2-7; no definite D call. Trimming stripped 3 bases from V and 5 bases from J, with 8 bases between. CDR3 length equals 11 residues. Germline V CDR1 and CDR2: GTSNPN, SVGIG (reference sequence). CDR3 coding DNA: TGTGCCTGGAGAAGAGTAAACGAGCAGTACTTC. Protein: CAWRRVNEQYF.

This chain joins TRBV19 and TRBJ2-7; D not certain. The CDR3 length is 12 residues. Trimming cost V 7 bases and J 3 bases, with 10 bases left between them. Germline CDR1 reads LNHDA; CDR2 reads SQIVND (reference sequence). CDR3 in amino acids: CASMSVLYEQYF. The CDR3 nucleotides are TGTGCCAGTATGAGCGTTCTCTACGAGCAGTACTTC.

This chain connects TRBV28 to TRBJ1-4, with TRBD1 matching over 9 bases. CDR1 and CDR2 (germline): MDHEN, SYDVKM. The CDR3 is 15 amino acids. J gave up 5 bases and V 5 bases, and 6 bases lay outside the gene matches. CDR3 loop: CASSLTGTGNEKLFF. The CDR3 DNA follows: TGTGCCAGCAGTCTAACCGGGACAGGGAATGAAAAACTGTTTTTT. Full variable domain (missing parts from reference TRBV28 and TRBJ1-4): DVKVTQSSRYLVKRTGEKVFLECVQDMDHENMFWYRQDPGLGLRLIYFSYDVKMKEKGDIPEGYSVSREKKERFSLILESASTNQTSMYLCASSLTGTGNEKLFFGSGTQLSVL.